This T cell receptor beta chain was sequenced for a study of tumor-infiltrating lymphocytes in localized non-small cell lung cancer. Using immunoSEQ multiplex PCR, the repertoire was profiled, and TCRdb retains in-frame clones only, with some absent. The sample lists about 12,000 clones, 70% to 90% occurring once. V was clipped by 10 bases and J by 4 bases, with 22 bases between them. Germline CDR1 MNHNY, CDR2 SVGAGI (reference sequence). CDR3 length: 15 residues. The receptor was isolated from a human donor with non-small cell lung cancer. This sequence joins TRBV6-6 and TRBJ1-2; no reliable D call. Sequenced material: uninvolved lung tissue not adjacent to the tumor. CDR3 region: CATHRYGSPIYGYTF. The CDR3 nucleotides read TGTGCCACCCACCGGTACGGGAGTCCTATCTATGGCTACACCTTC.